The 23 T cell receptor beta chains below were found in one sample sequenced in a study of T cell repertoires in cytomegalovirus infection. TCRdb reprocessed the reads via MiXCR and lists one record per CDR3 protein. Of fewer than 1,000,000 distinct CDR3 sequences in the sample, around 31% were seen once. No cognate antigen is known for these TCRs. The sample consisted of cultured CD8+ T cells from PBMCs, taken from culture after CMV antigen stimulation. These receptors were taken from a human donor in good health (CMV status not recorded). Some clones in this sample may be carry-over from other donors' samples.

This clonotype was found a few times. Germline is not matched at one junction end, which may reflect a read error. The V gene is TRBV28, the J gene TRBJ1-1; 8 bases agree with TRBD1. This CDR3 comprises 12 residues. CDR1 and CDR2 (germline): MDHEN, SYDVKM. CDR3: CASRGRQGTHRW. The CDR3 DNA reads TGTGCCAGCAGAGGCCGACAGGGGACGCACCGGTGG. The full variable domain, rest sourced from reference TRBV28 and TRBJ1-1, is DVKVTQSSRYLVKRTGEKVFLECVQDMDHENMFWYRQDPGLGLRLIYFSYDVKMKEKGDIPEGYSVSREKKERFSLILESASTNQTSMYLCASRGRQGTHRWGQGTRLTVV.

This clonotype was counted only a few times. The genes are TRBV7-8 and TRBJ1-4; D is undetermined. The CDR3 spans 16 residues. The germline V and J ends were trimmed by 2 bases and 4 bases, with 14 bases remaining between them. CDR1 SGHVS and CDR2 FQNEAQ come from the germline V gene. The CDR3 protein is CASSLSYPGRNEKLFF. The CDR3 DNA is TGTGCCAGCAGCTTATCATACCCTGGTCGTAATGAAAAACTGTTTTTT.

Comment on this clonotype: A read error may produce the germline difference seen at one junction end. The V call is TRBV7-6, the J call TRBJ1-2; D is perhaps TRBD1 (5 bases). Germline CDR1 and CDR2: SGHVS and FNYEAQ. CDR3 size: 15 residues. The CDR3 protein is CASSLGDGIGYDYTF. The DNA of the CDR3 is TGTGCCAGCAGCTTAGGGGACGGCATTGGCTATGACTACACCTTC. Full variable domain (rest looked up from reference TRBV7-6 and TRBJ1-2): GAGVSQSPRYKVTKRGQDVALRCDPISGHVSLYWYRQALGQGPEFLTYFNYEAQQDKSGLPNDRFSAERPEGSISTLTIQRTEQRDSAMYRCASSLGDGIGYDYTFGSGTRLTVV.

This clonotype was seen more than once but under ten times. The chain carries TRBV4-3 and TRBJ2-7, with D possibly TRBD1 on 5 matching bases. The germline V gene has CDR1 LGHNA and CDR2 YSLEER. The V end lost 3 bases, the J end lost 4 bases, and 19 bases lay between the germline ends. CDR3 length: 16 amino acids. CDR3 protein: CASSQATAGLEYEQYV. CDR3 DNA sequence: TGCGCCAGCAGCCAGGCCACGGCAGGGCTAGAATACGAGCAGTACGTC.

This chain links TRBV4-3 with TRBJ1-1; the D gene is possibly TRBD1 (5 bases). This CDR3 has 17 residues. CDR1 is LGHNA and CDR2 is YSLEER in the germline V gene. The ends were cut back, 0 bases at V and 0 bases at J, with 14 bases in the middle. The CDR3 sequence is CASSQDGVRDMNTEAFF. The CDR3 DNA reads TGCGCCAGCAGCCAAGACGGCGTCAGGGATATGAACACTGAAGCTTTCTTT.

The V call is TRBV10-3, the J call TRBJ2-1; possibly TRBD2 for D (6 bases). Germline CDR1 and CDR2: ENHRY and SYGVKD. This CDR3 has 16 amino acids. V lost 8 bases to trimming and J lost 0 bases, with 17 bases between them. The CDR3 region has the DNA TGTGCCATCGGCGGCCGGCGGGGAAACTCCTACAATGAGCAGTTCTTC. This gives the protein CAIGGRRGNSYNEQFF.

This sequence joins TRBV5-6 and TRBJ1-5; weak D call: TRBD1 (5 bases). The CDR3 has 13 amino acids. Trimming left V 5 bases short and J 5 bases short, with 11 bases between. In germline, CDR1 is SGHDT, CDR2 YYEEEE. The DNA of the CDR3 is TGTGCCAGCAGTTCGGGGCCTCATCAGCCCCAGCATTTT. Translated, it gives CASSSGPHQPQHF.

This clonotype was recorded at least ten times. J is TRBJ1-4 and V is TRBV7-6, with D maybe TRBD1 (5 bases). This CDR3 spans 16 amino acids. V dropped 5 bases and J dropped 0 bases, with 13 bases sitting between them. Germline CDR1 is SGHVS and CDR2 is FNYEAQ. The CDR3 loop reads CASSPGTAPTNEKLFF. CDR3 nucleotides: TGTGCCAGCAGCCCAGGGACGGCACCAACTAATGAAAAACTGTTTTTT. Combining the CDR3 with reference TRBV7-6 and TRBJ1-4 gives the whole variable domain GAGVSQSPRYKVTKRGQDVALRCDPISGHVSLYWYRQALGQGPEFLTYFNYEAQQDKSGLPNDRFSAERPEGSISTLTIQRTEQRDSAMYRCASSPGTAPTNEKLFFGSGTQLSVL.

This clonotype was observed a few times. V and J are TRBV6-5 and TRBJ2-7; maybe TRBD2 (5 bases). CDR1 MNHEY and CDR2 SVGAGI come from the germline V gene. CDR3 length: 14 residues. V lost 0 bases, J lost 4 bases, and 10 bases lay in between. The CDR3 nucleotides read TGTGCCAGCAGTTACTCCTATCCGGGGTACGAGCAGTACGTC. Translating gives CASSYSYPGYEQYV.

A few counts support this clonotype. The V call is TRBV7-9, the J call TRBJ2-5, with 8 bases matching TRBD2. V lost 4 bases and J lost 1; bases outside the gene matches: 5. CDR3 size: 15 residues. The germline CDR1 and CDR2 sequences are SEHNR and FQNEAQ (reference sequence). CDR3 sequence (DNA): TGTGCCAGCAGCTCGGGGAGCGGGGGCCAAGAGACCCAGTACTTC. As protein: CASSSGSGGQETQYF. The variable domain in full, with the rest retrieved from reference TRBV7-9 and TRBJ2-5, is DTGVSQNPRHKITKRGQNVTFRCDPISEHNRLYWYRQTLGQGPEFLTYFQNEAQLEKSRLLSDRFSAERPKGSFSTLEIQRTEQGDSAMYLCASSSGSGGQETQYFGPGTRLLVL.

The sample holds a few counts of this clonotype. The rearrangement uses TRBV7-8 and TRBJ1-2; a possible D gene is TRBD1 (5 bases). V was pared by 0 bases and J by 8 bases, with 16 bases between. There are 15 residues in the CDR3. Looked up from germline, CDR1 is SGHVS and CDR2 is FQNEAQ. The CDR3 sequence is CASSLALAGTEGYTF. CDR3 coding DNA: TGTGCCAGCAGCTTAGCGCTCGCAGGGACGGAGGGCTACACCTTC.

The chain combines TRBV20-1 with TRBJ1-4; D possibly corresponds to TRBD1 (6 bases). Germline CDR1 and CDR2: DFQATT and SNEGSKA (reference sequence). The CDR3 consists of 13 residues. For the CDR3, the DNA is TGCAGCGCGGCATGGAGGGGGGATGAAAAACTGTTTTTT. Translated, it gives CSAAWRGDEKLFF.

The genes are TRBV7-9 and TRBJ2-1, with 7 bases identical to TRBD1. From germline, CDR1 is SEHNR and CDR2 FQNEAQ (reference sequence). Trimming at V came to 5 bases and at J to 9 bases, leaving 13 bases not matched to a gene. CDR3 length equals 15 residues. CDR3 protein: CASSTPGTVRIEQFF. The CDR3, as DNA: TGTGCCAGCAGCACGCCTGGGACAGTTAGGATTGAGCAGTTCTTC.

This sequence joins TRBV6-1 and TRBJ2-7, with TRBD1 identical over 9 bases. CDR1 is MNHNS, CDR2 SASEGT, per germline. After removal of 1 base from V and 6 bases from J, the junction contained 4 bases not matched to a gene. The CDR3 covers 14 residues. CDR3: CASSEGDRAGEQYF. In DNA, the CDR3 is TGTGCCAGCAGTGAAGGGGACAGGGCAGGCGAGCAGTACTTC.

About this clonotype: Since the CDR3 does not end with the conserved phenylalanine or tryptophan, this likely comes from a read error. The CDR3 sequence is CASTAGALNTEAFL. The CDR3 DNA sequence: TGTGCCAGTACCGCCGGGGCCTTGAACACTGAAGCTTTCCTT. The J gene is TRBJ1-1, the V gene TRBV19; weak D call: TRBD1 (5 bases). Trimming took 7 bases from V and 0 from J, leaving 12 bases between them. CDR3 length: 14 residues. CDR1 is LNHDA and CDR2 is SQIVND in the germline V gene (reference sequence).

Only a few counts were recorded for this clonotype. CDR3 coding DNA: TGCGCCAGCAGCCAAGAAACAAGGGACACTTACAATGAGCAGTTCTTC. Amino acid sequence: CASSQETRDTYNEQFF. The chain links TRBV4-1 to TRBJ2-1; tentative D call: TRBD1 (6 bases). This CDR3 comprises 16 residues. Germline-derived CDR1 and CDR2 are MGHRA and YSYEKL. The germline V and J ends were trimmed by 0 bases and 4 bases, with 13 bases remaining between them.

V usage is TRBV19 and J usage is TRBJ2-1; D gene uncertain. Germline V CDR1 and CDR2: LNHDA, SQIVND (reference sequence). Trimming removed 5 bases from V and 0 bases from J, with 14 bases in between. The CDR3 contains 16 residues. Here the CDR3 reads CASSSPWGSSYNEQFF. The CDR3 DNA reads as TGTGCCAGTAGTTCTCCCTGGGGAAGCTCCTACAATGAGCAGTTCTTC.

This rearrangement joins TRBV10-3 to TRBJ2-5; maybe TRBD1 (6 bases). This CDR3 has 12 amino acids. Germline V gene sequence: CDR1 ENHRY, CDR2 SYGVKD. The ends were cut back, 3 bases at V and 9 bases at J, with 11 bases in the middle. CDR3 sequence: CAISDDRPAQYF. The CDR3 DNA reads TGTGCCATCAGTGACGACAGGCCGGCCCAGTACTTC.

This chain uses TRBV15 with TRBJ2-7; D is perhaps TRBD1 (7 bases). V dropped 3 bases and J dropped 4 bases, with 16 bases sitting between them. Germline loops: CDR1 LNHNV, CDR2 YYDKDF (reference sequence). The CDR3 is 15 residues long. The CDR3 nucleotides read TGTGCCACCAGCAGGGGGGCAGGGGGGAGATACGAGCAGTACTTC. Translation: CATSRGAGGRYEQYF.

In regard to this clonotype: The junction differs from germline at one of its ends, possibly a read error. V gene TRBV7-4 combines with J gene TRBJ1-2; TRBD1 agrees at 8 bases. Germline V gene data show CDR1 as SGHVT and CDR2 as SQSDAQ. The CDR3 extends over 13 amino acids. The CDR3 DNA follows: TGTGCCAACAGCTTAGGACAGGGCTATGGCTACACCTTC. Its protein product is CANSLGQGYGYTF.

This clonotype was seen only once. The genes are TRBV27 and TRBJ1-6, with TRBD1 as a possible D gene (5 bases). Trimming took 5 bases from V and 10 from J, leaving 18 bases between them. The CDR3 extends over 15 amino acids. Looked up from germline, CDR1 is MNHEY and CDR2 is SMNVEV (reference sequence). Here the CDR3 DNA reads TGTGCCAGCAGTCCGGGGGACGGAACTAGGTCACCCCTCCACTTT. Amino acid sequence: CASSPGDGTRSPLHF.

The rearrangement links TRBV10-3 to TRBJ2-3, with 11 positions matching TRBD2. The CDR3 runs 17 residues. The trim removed 4 bases at V and 0 bases at J, leaving 6 bases unmatched. The germline V gene encodes CDR1 ENHRY and CDR2 SYGVKD. This chain's CDR3 is CAISGATSGASTDTQYF. DNA for the CDR3: TGTGCCATCAGTGGGGCGACTAGCGGGGCTAGCACAGATACGCAGTATTTT.

A note on this clonotype: A much larger clone sits a single nucleotide away, making a read error possible. V usage is TRBV7-6 and J usage is TRBJ2-1; 11 nucleotides line up with TRBD1. J was trimmed by 9 bases and V by 5 bases; bases with no gene match: 9. The CDR3 covers 15 residues. The germline gives CDR1 SGHVS, CDR2 FNYEAQ. The chain's CDR3 is CASSQDRGRRIEQFF. CDR3 bases: TGTGCCAGCAGCCAGGACAGGGGGCGTCGGATTGAGCAGTTCTTC.